Shown below are 32 T cell receptor beta chains from a single sample sequenced in a study of shared clonotypes between healthy human individuals. Sequenced by immunoSEQ multiplex PCR; TCRdb stores in-frame clones only, minus some. The table has about 1.1 million clones, around 77% seen once; the top ten hold 0.89%. The sample consisted of memory CD4+ T cells from PBMCs. Subset meaning: CD45RA-negative fraction. These receptors were collected from a man aged 18 to 35 in good health. Some clones in this sample may be carry-over from other donors' samples.

This clone was detected only a few times. V gene TRBV28 combines with J gene TRBJ2-2, with D hard to call. This CDR3 contains 14 residues. Per germline, CDR1 MDHEN and CDR2 SYDVKM. V lost 6 bases to trimming and J lost 5 bases, with 13 bases between them. The CDR3 region has the DNA TGTGCCAGCAGGAAATCACAGAGGACCGGGGAGCTGTTTTTT. The encoded protein is CASRKSQRTGELFF. Full variable domain (outside the CDR3, taken from reference TRBV28 and TRBJ2-2): DVKVTQSSRYLVKRTGEKVFLECVQDMDHENMFWYRQDPGLGLRLIYFSYDVKMKEKGDIPEGYSVSREKKERFSLILESASTNQTSMYLCASRKSQRTGELFFGEGSRLTVL.

This rearrangement joins TRBV19 to TRBJ2-3, with 9 bases identical to TRBD2. V lost 5 bases to trimming and J lost 2 bases; unmatched junction nucleotides: 8. Germline CDR1 LNHDA, CDR2 SQIVND (reference sequence). The CDR3 extends over 16 amino acids. The CDR3: CASSPALAGPTDTQYF. Here the CDR3 DNA reads TGTGCCAGTAGTCCTGCGCTAGCGGGGCCCACAGATACGCAGTATTTT.

The chain recombines TRBV11-2 with TRBJ2-7; 10 bases are shared with TRBD1. CDR3 size: 14 residues. Per the germline V gene, CDR1 is SGHAT and CDR2 is FQNNGV. V was clipped by 3 bases and J by 6 bases; unmatched bases: 5. This CDR3 is CASSFWTGGSEQYF. In nucleotides, the CDR3 is TGTGCCAGCAGCTTCTGGACAGGGGGAAGCGAGCAGTACTTC.

The V gene is TRBV9, the J gene TRBJ2-2; 13 bases fit TRBD2. V dropped 3 bases and J dropped 4; count of bases not matched to a gene: 0. Germline V gene sequence: CDR1 SGDLS, CDR2 YYNGEE. CDR3 length equals 15 residues. DNA of the CDR3: TGTGCCAGCAGCGGACTAGCGGGAGGCACCGGGGAGCTGTTTTTT. Encoded protein: CASSGLAGGTGELFF.

The chain joins TRBV5-1 to TRBJ1-4, with D unresolved. The CDR3 loop spans 14 amino acids. V was pared by 3 bases and J by 6 bases, with 12 bases between. CDR1 and CDR2 (germline): SGHRS, YFSETQ. The CDR3 DNA reads as TGCGCCAGCAGCTCTGGAGAGTTCGATGAAAAACTGTTTTTT. Protein sequence: CASSSGEFDEKLFF.

This clone came up once. The chain couples TRBV7-2 to TRBJ2-7; 15 bases match TRBD2. The V segment lost 7 bases and the J segment 6 bases; nucleotides outside the gene matches: 4. Germline assignment: CDR1 SGHTA and CDR2 FQGNSA. CDR3 size: 14 residues. The CDR3 loop reads CASNSGLAGGEQYF. For the CDR3, the DNA is TGTGCCAGCAACTCGGGACTAGCGGGAGGCGAGCAGTACTTC.

The chain couples TRBV7-2 to TRBJ1-2, with D unclear. This CDR3 is 13 amino acids long. Trimming shortened V by 2 bases and J by 4 bases, and 8 bases separated the two germline ends. Germline V gene data show CDR1 as SGHTA and CDR2 as FQGNSA. The DNA for the CDR3 is TGTGCCAGCAGCTTACGCCTGTCCTATGGCTACACCTTC. Translated: CASSLRLSYGYTF.

This clone has a handful of counts. CDR3 bases: TGTGCCAGCAGCCCTACGTGGGGTTCGTATGGCTACACCTTC. It translates to CASSPTWGSYGYTF. The chain links TRBV5-4 to TRBJ1-2; unclear D gene. Per the germline V gene, CDR1 is SGHNT and CDR2 is YYREEE (reference sequence). V was cut by 4 bases and J by 5 bases, with 15 bases left in between. This CDR3 has 14 residues.

A word on this clone: In the same sample, other DNA sequences code for this CDR3. CDR3 sequence (DNA): TGCGCCAGCAGCTTGGCGTTGAACACTGAAGCTTTCTTT. Translation: CASSLALNTEAFF. The chain couples TRBV5-1 to TRBJ1-1; D call uncertain. Germline V gene data show CDR1 as SGHRS and CDR2 as YFSETQ. Trimming took 0 bases from V and 0 from J, leaving 3 bases between them. This CDR3 is built from 13 residues.

The chain couples TRBV5-3 to TRBJ2-1; TRBD2 matches at 13 bases. TRBV5-3 is an open reading frame whose function is uncertain. V was clipped by 0 bases and J by 4 bases; unmatched bases: 4. The CDR3 runs 17 residues. In DNA form, the CDR3 reads TGTGCCAGAAGCTTGGCAGGGACTAGCGGGACTTACAATGAGCAGTTCTTC. Protein product: CARSLAGTSGTYNEQFF.

V and J are TRBV7-8 and TRBJ2-1, with a tentative D call TRBD2 (5 bases). The CDR3 runs 14 residues. V lost 4 bases, J lost 9 bases, and 16 bases lay in between. Germline V gene lookup returns CDR1 SGHVS and CDR2 FQNEAQ. The CDR3 nucleotides read TGTGCCAGCAGCTCCATCGAGGGTAGGGCTGAGCAGTTCTTC. Translation: CASSSIEGRAEQFF. The complete variable domain, with remaining parts taken from reference TRBV7-8 and TRBJ2-1, reads GAGVSQSPRYKVAKRGQDVALRCDPISGHVSLFWYQQALGQGPEFLTYFQNEAQLDKSGLPSDRFFAERPEGSVSTLKIQRTQQEDSAVYLCASSSIEGRAEQFFGPGTRLTVL.

The rearrangement links TRBV28 to TRBJ2-1; either TRBD1 or TRBD2 may supply D (5 bases each). Germline CDR1 and CDR2: MDHEN and SYDVKM. The V gene lost 3 bases and the J gene lost 6 bases, with 12 bases spanning the gap. The CDR3 is made up of 14 amino acids. The CDR3 region is CASSLGDSFNEQFF. Written as DNA, the CDR3 is TGTGCCAGCAGTTTGGGAGACAGCTTCAATGAGCAGTTCTTC.

The chain is built from TRBV28 and TRBJ2-1; D gene unclear. The length of the CDR3 is 16 residues. Trimming shortened V by 6 bases and J by 0 bases, and 15 bases separated the two germline ends. CDR1 MDHEN and CDR2 SYDVKM come from the germline V gene. In nucleotides, the CDR3 is TGTGCCAGCAGCTCTCACGGAGAGAGCTCCTACAATGAGCAGTTCTTC. Translation: CASSSHGESSYNEQFF.

This clone was seen a few times. This sample includes further DNA sequences coding for the same CDR3. The chain combines TRBV12-5 with TRBJ2-6; D ambiguous. Trimming removed 3 bases from V and 4 bases from J, with 4 bases in between. The CDR3 spans 13 residues. The germline gives CDR1 LGHNT, CDR2 FRNRAP. CDR3: CASGLSGANVLTF. The CDR3 DNA reads TGTGCTAGTGGTTTATCCGGGGCCAACGTCCTGACTTTC.

V and J are TRBV5-4 and TRBJ1-1; 10 bases match TRBD1. The CDR3 runs 15 residues. Germline CDR1 is SGHNT and CDR2 is YYREEE (reference sequence). The V segment lost 2 bases and the J segment 4 bases; nucleotides outside the gene matches: 5. CDR3: CASSLPRTGGTEAFF. DNA for the CDR3: TGTGCCAGCAGCTTACCAAGGACAGGGGGCACTGAAGCTTTCTTT.

The rearrangement joins TRBV28 to TRBJ2-3, with D perhaps TRBD2 (6 bases). With 3 bases removed from V and 3 bases from J, the gap between germline ends came to 16 bases. The CDR3 totals 16 residues. The germline gives CDR1 MDHEN, CDR2 SYDVKM. CDR3 region: CASSFRFGGGTDTQYF. The DNA for the CDR3 is TGTGCCAGCAGTTTCCGGTTTGGGGGAGGTACAGATACGCAGTATTTT. The whole variable domain, filled in from reference TRBV28 and TRBJ2-3, reads DVKVTQSSRYLVKRTGEKVFLECVQDMDHENMFWYRQDPGLGLRLIYFSYDVKMKEKGDIPEGYSVSREKKERFSLILESASTNQTSMYLCASSFRFGGGTDTQYFGPGTRLTVL.

A word on this clone: Other DNA sequences in the same sample also yield this CDR3. The chain combines TRBV5-1 with TRBJ2-7; 8 bases fit TRBD1. The germline gives CDR1 SGHRS, CDR2 YFSETQ. This CDR3 comprises 13 residues. J was trimmed by 3 bases and V by 3 bases; bases with no gene match: 2. The CDR3 DNA reads as TGCGCCAGCAGCTCCGGACAGGGCTACGAGCAGTACTTC. Residues: CASSSGQGYEQYF.

The CDR3: CACTGTGIDTQYF. DNA of the CDR3: TGTGCCTGTACCGGGACAGGGATAGATACGCAGTATTTT. This rearrangement joins TRBV2 to TRBJ2-3, with 9 bases aligning to TRBD1. The CDR3 is 13 amino acids. Germline-derived CDR1 and CDR2 are SNHLY and FYNNEI. J gave up 5 bases and V 11 bases, and 8 bases lay outside the gene matches.

This rearrangement joins TRBV9 to TRBJ1-3; 7 nucleotides align to TRBD1. CDR1 and CDR2 from the germline V gene are SGDLS and YYNGEE. The V and J ends lost 3 bases and 2 bases, in that order; junction bases with no gene match: 11. The CDR3 runs to 17 residues. The CDR3 region is CASSAPGGRRPGNTIYF. The DNA for the CDR3 is TGTGCCAGCAGCGCCCCAGGGGGTCGGAGGCCTGGAAACACCATATATTTT.

The genes are TRBV5-1 and TRBJ2-3; 7 bases line up with TRBD2. The CDR3 contains 13 residues. With V trimmed by 1 base and J by 6 bases, 2 bases remained unmatched. CDR1 and CDR2 from the germline V gene are SGHRS and YFSETQ. Here the CDR3 DNA reads TGCGCCAGCAGCTTGCAGACTAGCGATACGCAGTATTTT. Protein sequence: CASSLQTSDTQYF.

The table lists this clone with a count of one. The same CDR3 is also encoded by other DNA sequences in this sample. The chain has TRBV5-1 and TRBJ2-3; TRBD1 matches 7 bases. The CDR3 sequence is 14 residues long. Germline assignment: CDR1 SGHRS and CDR2 YFSETQ. Unmatched junction bases numbered 4, after V lost 4 bases and J lost 2 bases. This CDR3 is CASSPGQSTDTQYF. The CDR3 nucleotides are TGCGCCAGCAGCCCGGGACAGTCCACAGATACGCAGTATTTT.

The chain uses TRBV7-3 and TRBJ2-2; 10 positions agree with TRBD2. In germline, CDR1 is SGHTA, CDR2 FQGTGA. The junction had 11 bases not matched to a gene; V was cut back by 2 bases and J by 8 bases. The CDR3 has 17 residues. The CDR3 here is CASSLGLAGERRGELFF. The DNA of the CDR3 is TGTGCCAGCAGCTTAGGCCTAGCGGGAGAACGAAGGGGGGAGCTGTTTTTT.

This chain connects TRBV5-1 to TRBJ2-6; perhaps TRBD2 as D (6 bases). The CDR3 length is 16 residues. V lost 5 bases and J lost 4, with 16 bases in between. Germline assignment: CDR1 SGHRS and CDR2 YFSETQ. Here the CDR3 DNA reads TGCGCCAGCAGTACGGGACTTGGTTCCGGGGCCAACGTCCTGACTTTC. It codes for CASSTGLGSGANVLTF.

This chain joins TRBV6-5 and TRBJ2-2; a possible D gene is TRBD1 (6 bases). The CDR3 contains 14 residues. With 6 bases removed from V and 1 base from J, the gap between germline ends came to 9 bases. The germline V gene has CDR1 MNHEY and CDR2 SVGAGI. The CDR3 bases are TGTGCCAGCAGCGGGACATTGAACACCGGGGAGCTGTTTTTT. Translated, it gives CASSGTLNTGELFF.

The rearrangement joins TRBV21-1 to TRBJ2-7; the D call TRBD2 from the table was never checked on the DNA. TRBV21-1 is marked as a pseudogene. The CDR3 has 17 amino acids. Written as DNA, the CDR3 is TGTGCCAGCAGCAGACGGAAGAACACGGACTGCTCCTACGAGCAGTACTTC. This encodes CASSRRKNTDCSYEQYF.

This clone was detected only a few times. The CDR3 spells CASSTAGQGGYGYTF. CDR3 coding DNA: TGTGCCAGCAGCACAGCGGGACAGGGGGGCTATGGCTACACCTTC. V is TRBV28 and J is TRBJ1-2, with TRBD1 identical over 11 bases. This CDR3 comprises 15 residues. Germline assignment: CDR1 MDHEN and CDR2 SYDVKM. V trimming: 6 bases; J trimming: 4 bases; junction bases outside the gene matches: 7.

This chain connects TRBV5-6 to TRBJ2-2; 13 bases line up with TRBD2. The CDR3 spans 15 residues. With V trimmed by 5 bases and J by 15 bases, 13 bases remained unmatched. Per germline, CDR1 SGHDT and CDR2 YYEEEE. CDR3 sequence (DNA): TGTGCCAGCAGTTTTGAGTCCGGGACTAGCGGGATGGTGTTTTTT. Translating gives CASSFESGTSGMVFF.

The chain is built from TRBV5-4 and TRBJ1-1, with D possibly being TRBD1 (5 bases). CDR1 and CDR2 (germline): SGHNT, YYREEE (reference sequence). The V gene lost 4 bases and the J gene lost 0 bases, with 13 bases spanning the gap. The CDR3 runs 15 residues. CDR3 in DNA: TGTGCCAGCAGCGGGGACCCCTTCATGAACACTGAAGCTTTCTTT. It encodes CASSGDPFMNTEAFF.

The chain's CDR3 is CASSETGTGGLVGYTF. The CDR3 DNA follows: TGTGCCAGCAGTGAAACCGGGACAGGGGGCCTAGTCGGCTACACCTTC. The chain has TRBV6-1 and TRBJ1-2, with 12 nucleotides matching TRBD1. The CDR3 length is 16 residues. The germline V gene encodes CDR1 MNHNS and CDR2 SASEGT. After removal of 2 bases from V and 8 bases from J, the junction contained 9 bases not matched to a gene.

Turning to this clone: The same CDR3 can be traced to other DNA sequences in this sample. This rearrangement joins TRBV7-9 to TRBJ1-2; no reliable D call. Trimming took 1 base from V and 1 from J, leaving 7 bases between them. The length of the CDR3 is 14 residues. The germline V gene encodes CDR1 SEHNR and CDR2 FQNEAQ (reference sequence). CDR3 loop: CASSLGGSNYGYTF. DNA for the CDR3: TGTGCCAGCAGCTTAGGAGGGAGTAACTATGGCTACACCTTC.

V and J are TRBV11-2 and TRBJ1-1; tentatively, D is TRBD1 (5 bases). The CDR3 contains 15 residues. Germline V gives CDR1 SGHAT, CDR2 FQNNGV. V lost 5 bases and J 4 bases, leaving 17 bases between the germline ends. CDR3 in DNA: TGTGCCAGCAGCCCCCGCTCAGGGCTCGGCACTGAAGCTTTCTTT. It specifies CASSPRSGLGTEAFF.

This clone was counted a few times. The CDR3 bases are TGTGCCAGCAGCTTGTTAACCGCTAGCACAGATACGCAGTATTTT. Amino acids: CASSLLTASTDTQYF. The chain carries TRBV5-4 and TRBJ2-3; no clear D. This CDR3 is built from 15 residues. Looked up from germline, CDR1 is SGHNT and CDR2 is YYREEE (reference sequence). Deletions cut 1 base from V and 0 bases from J, with 9 bases between.